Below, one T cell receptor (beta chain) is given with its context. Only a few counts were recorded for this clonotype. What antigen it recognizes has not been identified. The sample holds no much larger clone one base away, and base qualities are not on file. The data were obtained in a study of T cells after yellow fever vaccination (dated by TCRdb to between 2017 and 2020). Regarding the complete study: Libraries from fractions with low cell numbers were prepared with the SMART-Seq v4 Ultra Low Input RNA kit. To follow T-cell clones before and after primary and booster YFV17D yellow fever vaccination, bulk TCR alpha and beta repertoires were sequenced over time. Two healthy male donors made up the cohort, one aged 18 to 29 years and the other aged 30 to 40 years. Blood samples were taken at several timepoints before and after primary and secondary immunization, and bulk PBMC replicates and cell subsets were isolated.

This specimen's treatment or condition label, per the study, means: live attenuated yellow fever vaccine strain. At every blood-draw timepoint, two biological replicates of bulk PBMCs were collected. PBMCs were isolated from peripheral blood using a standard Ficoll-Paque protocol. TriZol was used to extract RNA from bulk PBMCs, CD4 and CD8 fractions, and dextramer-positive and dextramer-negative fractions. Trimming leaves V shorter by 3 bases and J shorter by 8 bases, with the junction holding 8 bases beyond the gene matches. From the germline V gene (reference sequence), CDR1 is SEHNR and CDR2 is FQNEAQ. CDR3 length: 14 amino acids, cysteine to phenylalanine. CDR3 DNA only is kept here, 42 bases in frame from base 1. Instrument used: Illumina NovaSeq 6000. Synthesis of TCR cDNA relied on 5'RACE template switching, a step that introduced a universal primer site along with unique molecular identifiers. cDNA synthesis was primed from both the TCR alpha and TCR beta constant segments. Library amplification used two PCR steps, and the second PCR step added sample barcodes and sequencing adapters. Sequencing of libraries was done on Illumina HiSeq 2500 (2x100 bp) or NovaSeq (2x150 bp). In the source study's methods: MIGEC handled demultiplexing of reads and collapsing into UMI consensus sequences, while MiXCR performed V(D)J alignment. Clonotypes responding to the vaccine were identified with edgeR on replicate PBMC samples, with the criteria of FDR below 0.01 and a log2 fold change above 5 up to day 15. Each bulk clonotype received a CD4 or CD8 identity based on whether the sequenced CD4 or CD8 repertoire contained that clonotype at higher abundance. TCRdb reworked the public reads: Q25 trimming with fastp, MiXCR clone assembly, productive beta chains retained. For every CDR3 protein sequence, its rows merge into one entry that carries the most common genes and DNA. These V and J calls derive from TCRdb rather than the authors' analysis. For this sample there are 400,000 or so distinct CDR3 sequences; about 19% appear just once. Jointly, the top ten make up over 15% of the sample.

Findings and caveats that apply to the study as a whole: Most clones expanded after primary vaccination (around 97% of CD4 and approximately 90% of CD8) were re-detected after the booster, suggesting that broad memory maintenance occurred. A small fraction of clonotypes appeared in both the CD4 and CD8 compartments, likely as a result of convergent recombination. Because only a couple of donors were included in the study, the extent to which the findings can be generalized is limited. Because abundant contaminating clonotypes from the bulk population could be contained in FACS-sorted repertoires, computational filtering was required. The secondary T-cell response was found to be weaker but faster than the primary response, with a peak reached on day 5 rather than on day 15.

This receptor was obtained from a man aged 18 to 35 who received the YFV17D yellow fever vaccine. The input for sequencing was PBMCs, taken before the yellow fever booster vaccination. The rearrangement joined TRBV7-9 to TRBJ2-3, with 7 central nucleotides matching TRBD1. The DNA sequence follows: TGTGCCAGCAGCTTCGGGACAGCAGGGGGTACGCAGTATTTT. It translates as CASSFGTAGGTQYF.